The T cell receptor (beta chain) described here comes from a study of T cell repertoires in cytomegalovirus infection. Germline assignment: CDR1 MNHEY and CDR2 SVGEGT. Unmatched junction bases numbered 8, after V lost 5 bases and J lost 1 base. The CDR3 totals 17 residues. Whole-study results and caveats: HLA-C-restricted CMV-specific TCR beta clonotypes were dominant in the ex vivo response.

TCRdb re-derived calls from the reads in MiXCR, one entry per CDR3 protein. The table lists hundreds of thousands of distinct CDR3 sequences, about 33% of them singletons. Points on this clonotype: Its antigen is still unknown.

The sample consisted of cultured PBMCs, taken from culture after CMV antigen stimulation. This TCR came from a human donor in good health (CMV status not recorded). Some clones in this sample may be carry-over from other donors' samples. The genes are TRBV6-2 or TRBV6-3 and TRBJ2-7, with 13 bases aligning to TRBD2. CDR3 nucleotides: TGTGCCAGCAGTCTCCGGACTAGCGGGAGTCGATCCTACGAGCAGTACTTC. Its translation is CASSLRTSGSRSYEQYF.